The 2 T cell receptor beta chains below were found in one sample sequenced in a study of OX40 agonist ivuxolimab in advanced cancers. Profiled with immunoSEQ multiplex PCR; TCRdb holds only in-frame clones, not every one. The data contain 70,000 to 85,000 clones, approximately 91% of them seen just once; the ten biggest clones take up 0.55% to 0.7%. This specimen was CD4+ or CD8+ T cells sorted from blood, taken in a trial of the OX40 agonist ivuxolimab. The receptors were sampled from an adult with an advanced solid tumor such as melanoma, head and neck, liver or kidney cancer.

This clone has just one count. V gene TRBV7-3 combines with J gene TRBJ1-1; maybe TRBD1 (5 bases). The germline V gene encodes CDR1 SGHTA and CDR2 FQGTGA. This CDR3 spans 15 amino acids. Trimming left V 0 bases short and J 2 bases short, with 10 bases between. The CDR3 DNA follows: TGTGCCAGCAGCTTAACTGGGACCGCCAACACTGAAGCTTTCTTT. It codes for CASSLTGTANTEAFF.

With regard to this clone: Other DNA sequences in the same sample also yield this CDR3. The chain is built from TRBV28 and TRBJ2-5; 10 nucleotides align to TRBD1. Germline V lookup: CDR1 MDHEN, CDR2 SYDVKM. CDR3 length: 14 amino acids. The V and J ends lost 2 bases and 5 bases, in that order; junction bases with no gene match: 2. CDR3 residues: CASSLRTGGETQYF. The CDR3 DNA reads as TGTGCCAGCAGTTTACGGACAGGGGGTGAGACCCAGTACTTC.